This record concerns one T cell receptor beta chain sequence. These data belong to a study of shared clonotypes between healthy human individuals. Study overall: Samples came from two female and a few male donors aged 18 to 49. Each donor's CD4 naive and CD4 memory cells filled three plates apiece, CD8 naive two, and CD8 memory one.

V lost 3 bases and J lost 5, with 10 bases in between. From germline, CDR1 is SQVTM and CDR2 ANQGSEA. The CDR3 is 12 residues long. Naive CD8 cells were CD45RO-negative, positively selected for CCR7, excluding terminally differentiated effector memory CD45RA+ cells. All donors were Caucasian adults living in Nashville, Tennessee. TCRdb's copy holds only in-frame clones and misses some; the assay was immunoSEQ multiplex PCR. The repertoire has more than 2 million clones, just under 95% of them found once; the top ten carry under 2%. This chain joins TRBV29-1 and TRBJ1-2; maybe TRBD1 (5 bases). The receptor comes from a man aged 18 to 29 in good health. Some clones in this sample may be carry-over from other donors' samples. The sequenced material came from naive CD8+ T cells from PBMCs. The CDR3 is CSVEMGLYGYTF. The CDR3 coding sequence is TGCAGCGTTGAGATGGGGCTTTATGGCTACACCTTC.